This T cell receptor (beta chain) was obtained from a study of cytomegalovirus exposure and HLA in healthy donors. Study-wide context: Of the donors genotyped, several hundred in all, around 76% fell in the Caucasian-associated ancestry cluster. Regarding the study as a whole: In a later analysis, V- and J-gene trimming of beta chains associated with a DCLRE1C missense variant, replicated independently.

Germline loops: CDR1 SGHKS, CDR2 YYEKEE (reference sequence). The CDR3 is 17 residues long. V shed 2 bases and J 1 base; nucleotides not matched to a gene: 6. Concerning this clone itself: Its antigen is not identified.

The PCR made use of 60 Vbeta and 13 Jbeta primers. Using immunoSEQ multiplex PCR, the repertoire was profiled, and TCRdb retains in-frame clones only, with some absent. The sample lists around 170,000 clones; over 70% were seen once. Sequencing was performed on PBMCs. This rearrangement joins TRBV5-5 to TRBJ1-6, with 7 bases lining up with TRBD1. The sequence derives from a man aged 50 to 60 in good health and CMV-seronegative. The CDR3 protein is CASSFRQGFSYNSPLHF. DNA of the CDR3: TGTGCCAGCAGCTTCAGACAGGGTTTTTCCTATAATTCACCCCTCCACTTT.